What follows is one T cell receptor (beta chain) and its context. For recovered donors of Cohort 3, there were two negative PCRs, clearance, or symptom resolution. The germline gives CDR1 SQVTM, CDR2 ANQGSEA. There are 13 residues in the CDR3. V was clipped by 4 bases and J by 0 bases; unmatched bases: 1. The sample belongs to a study of blood T cell repertoires in COVID-19. Whole-study context: Sources were T cells, B-cell-depleted T cells, or PBMCs; the material itself was cDNA or gDNA.

Data came from immunoSEQ multiplex PCR; TCRdb stores just in-frame clones and leaves some out. The data show 240,000 or so clones, with roughly 83% seen just once and approximately 2.1% held by the top ten. V gene TRBV29-1 combines with J gene TRBJ2-7; 9 nucleotides align to TRBD2. This sequence originates from a woman aged 45 to 65 who had recovered from COVID-19. Input material: PBMCs or T cells enriched from blood (not recorded which). The CDR3 bases are TGCAGCGTTGTTAGCGGGAGCTCCTACGAGCAGTACTTC. Protein: CSVVSGSSYEQYF.